This TCR beta chain came from a study of T cell responses to AZD1222 COVID-19 vaccine. Points from the study as a whole: Regions 160-218 and 743-854 dominated among vaccine-associated CD4 TCRs spanning spike. Clonal diversity was possibly underestimated, and the donors were mostly white British, with more females. All repertoire sampling was performed exclusively after the peak T cell response. Spike-specific TCR breadth and depth rose after two AZD1222 doses.

Concerning this clone: The antigen is undetermined.

Some clones are missing from TCRdb's copy, which holds only in-frame ones; the method was immunoSEQ multiplex PCR. The sample records some 150,000 clones, about 91% being singletons. V shed 5 bases, J shed 1 base, and the junction held 4 bases outside the gene matches. The CDR3 sequence is 15 residues long. CDR1 is MNHEY and CDR2 is SVGAGI in the germline V gene. The chain is built from TRBV6-5 and TRBJ2-2; TRBD1 aligns across 7 bases. The source material was peripheral blood, sampled on day 0 of MenACWY control vaccination. The source is an adult in good health. CDR3 amino acids: CASSHRQGNTGELFF. The CDR3 DNA follows: TGTGCCAGCAGTCACCGACAGGGGAACACCGGGGAGCTGTTTTTT.